The source of this T cell receptor (beta chain) is a study of T cells in Graves' hyperthyroidism and ophthalmopathy. Findings and limits, study-wide: In validation, the model predicted ophthalmopathy. These predictions came a median 6.5 months before onset. Most thyroid clonotypes expanded above 0.001 appeared in blood too.

When ophthalmopathy did not progress within 18 months, Graves' hyperthyroidism was considered stable. The diagnostic basis comprised clinical symptoms, serum thyroxine and TRAb, thyroid ultrasound and orbital computed tomography. On this clonotype: As yet, its antigen is unknown.

Researchers took RNA transcripts and amplified the TCR beta CDR3 regions from them. During a first-round RT-PCR of the TCR CDR3, the HTBI primer set was used. TCRdb recomputed calls from the multiplex PCR reads with MiXCR, one row per CDR3 protein. The sample lists around 400,000 distinct CDR3 sequences; approximately 25% were seen once. Unmatched junction bases numbered 4, after V lost 6 bases and J lost 1 base. This CDR3 comprises 14 residues. Germline CDR1 reads MNHEY; CDR2 reads SMNVEV (reference sequence). The specimen sequenced was blood. The V call is TRBV27, the J call TRBJ1-2, with 8 bases fitting TRBD1. This clonotype was sampled from a middle-aged man with Graves' hyperthyroidism. CDR3 sequence: CASRKTGDNYGYTF. CDR3 in DNA: TGTGCCAGCAGAAAGACAGGGGATAACTATGGCTACACCTTC.